The present entry profiles one T cell receptor (beta chain) with its context. The antigen is unknown. In the authors' methods: There were no quality scores in the junction-only immunoSEQ sequences, so filtering differed. Here immunoSEQ multiplex PCR was the method, and the copy in TCRdb shows in-frame clones only, minus some. V, J and clone size derive from that table, while D and trimming were established from the DNA sequence. Altogether around 600,000 clones are present, roughly 97% being singletons, with the ten largest covering roughly 0.05%. The donor population consisted of healthy HIV-negative adults with no recent acute infections or vaccinations. Trimming left V 3 bases short and J 11 bases short, with 13 bases between. The CDR3 is 12 amino acids. Germline V gene lookup returns CDR1 MDHEN and CDR2 SYDVKM. This sample is drawn from a study of shared clonotypes between healthy human individuals. Study-wide results and caveats: Lower generation probabilities were found for non-shared clonotypes than for those shared by all four donors. The naive CD4 repertoires of a handful of donors were compared, and approximately 4.7% of clonotypes were shared.

The TCR originated in a woman in her 30s in good health. The sample was naive CD4+ T cells sorted from blood. Subset noted: CD45RA+ positively selected. The chain couples TRBV28 to TRBJ1-1, with D hard to call. This CDR3 reads CASSFPSARAFF. The DNA of the CDR3 is TGTGCCAGCAGTTTCCCCTCCGCGAGGGCTTTCTTT.